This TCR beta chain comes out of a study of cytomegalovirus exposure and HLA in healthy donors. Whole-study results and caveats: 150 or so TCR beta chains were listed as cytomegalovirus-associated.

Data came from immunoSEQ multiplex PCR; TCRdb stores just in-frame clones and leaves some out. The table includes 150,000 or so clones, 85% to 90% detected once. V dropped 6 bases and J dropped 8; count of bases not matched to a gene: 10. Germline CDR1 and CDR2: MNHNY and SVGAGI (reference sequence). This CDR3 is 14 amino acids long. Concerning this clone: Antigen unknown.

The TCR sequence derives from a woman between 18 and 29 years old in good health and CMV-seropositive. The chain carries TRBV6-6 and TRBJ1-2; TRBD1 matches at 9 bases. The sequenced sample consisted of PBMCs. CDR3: CASSTEWTGEGYTF. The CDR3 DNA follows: TGTGCCAGCAGCACAGAATGGACAGGGGAAGGCTACACCTTC.